The T cell receptor (beta chain) under discussion was sequenced for a study of PD-1 blockade in mismatch repair-deficient tumors. TCRdb's table, derived via immunoSEQ multiplex PCR, lists solely in-frame clones and lacks some. The data contain tens of thousands of clones, roughly 80% of them seen just once; the ten biggest clones take up approximately 2.7%. The receptor comes from an adult with mismatch repair-deficient cancer. The sample here was peripheral blood, taken 12 weeks after starting pembrolizumab.

The CDR3 is CASKRASESYNEQFF. CDR3 sequence (DNA): TGTGCCAGCAAAAGGGCTAGCGAAAGCTACAATGAGCAGTTCTTC. The chain has TRBV6-5 and TRBJ2-1; TRBD2 is a possible D gene (6 bases). The CDR3 covers 15 residues. The germline CDR1 and CDR2 sequences are MNHEY and SVGAGI. Trimming removed 7 bases at V and 3 bases at J, with 16 bases between.